A single sample is the source of the 10 T cell receptor beta chains below, sequenced in a study of shared clonotypes between healthy human individuals. TCRdb keeps only in-frame clones here, not all; method: immunoSEQ multiplex PCR. The table lists approximately 2.1 million clones, 93% of them singletons. The specimen was naive CD4+ T cells from PBMCs. The subset: CD45RA+ positively selected. The receptors shown here come from a man aged 18 to 35 in good health. Some clones in this sample may be carry-over from other donors' samples.

The V gene is TRBV7-2, the J gene TRBJ1-5; the D gene is possibly TRBD1 (5 bases). Germline CDR1 and CDR2: SGHTA and FQGNSA. The CDR3 runs to 15 residues. The V and J ends lost 5 bases and 9 bases respectively, with 20 bases between them. In DNA, the CDR3 is TGTGCCAGCAGCGTAGACAGCGCTTTCAATGGGCCCCAGCATTTT. The encoded protein is CASSVDSAFNGPQHF.

This chain uses TRBV6-5 with TRBJ2-3; 10 positions agree with TRBD1. Losses at the gene ends were 6 bases for V and 7 bases for J; bases not matched to a gene: 7. Germline V lookup: CDR1 MNHEY, CDR2 SVGAGI. The CDR3 spans 14 residues. The CDR3 DNA follows: TGTGCCAGCAGCCTACGGGACAGGGGTTATACGCAGTATTTT. Translated: CASSLRDRGYTQYF.

This rearrangement joins TRBV6-5 to TRBJ2-1; 14 bases fit TRBD2. The germline V gene encodes CDR1 MNHEY and CDR2 SVGAGI. The V gene end was trimmed by 4 bases and the J gene end by 13 bases; junction bases not matched to a gene: 12. This CDR3 has 16 residues. CDR3 region: CASSSIGLAGGGGQFF. In nucleotides, the CDR3 is TGTGCCAGCAGTTCGATTGGACTAGCGGGAGGAGGGGGCCAGTTCTTC.

The genes are TRBV2 and TRBJ1-4; TRBD1 might be the D (6 bases). This CDR3 contains 15 residues. Trimming cost V 1 base and J 8 bases, with 14 bases left between them. Germline loops: CDR1 SNHLY, CDR2 FYNNEI. The CDR3: CASSEGGAMQEKLFF. CDR3 in DNA: TGTGCCAGCAGTGAAGGGGGGGCGATGCAGGAAAAACTGTTTTTT.

In this sample, this clone turned up once. The genes are TRBV12-5 and TRBJ2-1, with D possibly being TRBD1 (6 bases). V lost 2 bases and J 11 bases, leaving 10 bases between the germline ends. The CDR3 spans 12 residues. CDR1 and CDR2 from the germline V gene are LGHNT and FRNRAP. The CDR3 protein is CASGLPQGKQFF. CDR3 coding DNA: TGTGCTAGTGGTTTGCCCCAGGGGAAGCAGTTCTTC.

Concerning this clone: One junction end disagrees with the germline gene, perhaps due to a read error. The sample carries other DNA sequences with the same CDR3. This sequence joins TRBV5-4 and TRBJ2-1, with 9 bases matching TRBD2. Germline-derived CDR1 and CDR2 are SGHNT and YYREEE (reference sequence). CDR3 length: 15 residues. CDR3 bases: TGTGCCAGCACCTTGACTAGCGGCCGGTACAATGAGCAGTTCTTC. It specifies CASTLTSGRYNEQFF.

V is TRBV14 and J is TRBJ1-1, with 7 bases lining up with TRBD1. Looked up from germline, CDR1 is SGHDN and CDR2 is FVKESK. The CDR3 is 18 amino acids. Trimming removed 0 bases from V and 0 bases from J; junction bases left unmatched: 10. The CDR3 loop reads CASSQEAKPGQLNTEAFF. CDR3 coding DNA: TGTGCCAGCAGCCAAGAAGCAAAGCCGGGACAGCTGAACACTGAAGCTTTCTTT.

This clone was observed a single time. This rearrangement joins TRBV19 to TRBJ2-2; 9 nucleotides agree with TRBD2. The trim removed 2 bases at V and 2 bases at J, leaving 6 bases unmatched. There are 17 residues in the CDR3. Looked up from germline, CDR1 is LNHDA and CDR2 is SQIVND (reference sequence). CDR3 sequence reads: CASSITGTSRNTGELFF. CDR3 in DNA: TGTGCCAGTAGTATAACGGGGACTAGCAGAAACACCGGGGAGCTGTTTTTT.

The V gene is TRBV6-1, the J gene TRBJ1-2; tentatively, D is TRBD1 (5 bases). This CDR3 has 16 amino acids. Per the germline V gene, CDR1 is MNHNS and CDR2 is SASEGT. Trimming removed 2 bases from V and 10 bases from J, with 23 bases in between. The CDR3 sequence is CASSERTGTDKRDYTF. CDR3 nucleotides: TGTGCCAGCAGTGAACGGACGGGGACGGATAAAAGGGACTACACCTTC.

This sequence joins TRBV28 and TRBJ1-5; D is possibly TRBD1 (6 bases). The CDR3 has 15 residues. Germline assignment: CDR1 MDHEN and CDR2 SYDVKM. Trimming took 2 bases from V and 5 from J, leaving 13 bases between them. CDR3 in amino acids: CASSLQAGAHQPQHF. Here the CDR3 DNA reads TGTGCCAGCAGTTTACAGGCAGGGGCGCATCAGCCCCAGCATTTT.